The 29 T cell receptor beta chains below were found in one sample sequenced in a study of shared clonotypes between healthy human individuals. The assay was immunoSEQ multiplex PCR, and TCRdb's table has in-frame clones only and misses some. The data show about 490,000 clones, 76% seen once. The sample taken for sequencing was PBMCs. These TCRs come from a woman between 35 and 50 years old in good health. Some clones in this sample may be carry-over from other donors' samples.

The chain joins TRBV5-1 to TRBJ1-6; D unclear. V was shortened by 4 bases and J by 7 bases, with 9 bases between the two germline ends. Per germline, CDR1 SGHRS and CDR2 YFSETQ. This CDR3 has 13 amino acids. The CDR3 DNA follows: TGCGCCAGCAGCCTGGACGGGAATTCACCCCTCCACTTT. It is translated as CASSLDGNSPLHF.

The genes are TRBV28 and TRBJ2-7; 9 bases are a match to TRBD2. With 4 bases clipped from V and 2 bases from J, the junction kept 9 bases outside the gene matches. This CDR3 has 16 amino acids. Germline V lookup: CDR1 MDHEN, CDR2 SYDVKM. Written as DNA, the CDR3 is TGTGCCAGCAGTTCCCTCAGACTAGCGGTAACCTACGAGCAGTACTTC. This translates into CASSSLRLAVTYEQYF.

Concerning this clone: Different DNA sequences within this sample yield the same CDR3. This chain uses TRBV18 with TRBJ2-1; the D call may be TRBD1 or TRBD2 (5 bases each). CDR1 is KGHSH, CDR2 LQKENI, per germline. The CDR3 extends over 15 amino acids. V was cut by 3 bases and J by 0 bases, with 9 bases left in between. The CDR3 sequence is CASSPPGSSYNEQFF. The CDR3 DNA reads TGTGCCAGCTCACCGCCAGGGAGCTCCTACAATGAGCAGTTCTTC.

V and J are TRBV19 and TRBJ2-1; 7 bases line up with TRBD2. This CDR3 region has 13 residues. The J segment lost 10 bases and the V segment lost 4 bases, leaving 7 bases of the junction unmatched. CDR1 and CDR2 (germline): LNHDA, SQIVND (reference sequence). The CDR3 DNA reads as TGTGCCAGTAGTACCCCTGCTAGCGGCGAGCAGTTCTTC. Translation gives CASSTPASGEQFF.

This clone was detected once. The V gene is TRBV25-1, the J gene TRBJ2-7; D tentatively fits TRBD1 or TRBD2 (6 bases each). The CDR3 length is 14 residues. From germline, CDR1 is MGHDK and CDR2 SYGVNS. V shed 1 base and J shed 5 bases, with 12 bases lying between them. CDR3 nucleotide sequence: TGTGCCAGCAGTGAATTTAGTAGGGGGGACGAGCAGTACTTC. Its translation: CASSEFSRGDEQYF.

The V and J genes are TRBV30 and TRBJ2-5; D unclear. The DNA end favors TRBJ2-7, so the J call may be wrong. The CDR3 is 11 amino acids. The germline gives CDR1 GTSNPN, CDR2 SVGIG (reference sequence). For the CDR3, the DNA is TGTGCCTGGTCCCTGTCGAACGAGCAGTACTTC. Translating gives CAWSLSNEQYF.

This clone was recorded at least ten times. The rearrangement links TRBV4-1 to TRBJ1-2, with no clear D. Germline V gives CDR1 MGHRA, CDR2 YSYEKL. V lost 2 bases and J lost 4, with 14 bases in between. The CDR3 is 15 amino acids. The CDR3 DNA is TGCGCCAGCAGCCAACCTCTCGGGAGGTCCTATGGCTACACCTTC. Amino acid sequence: CASSQPLGRSYGYTF.

In regard to this clone: A much bigger clone sits one base away, suggesting this may be a read error. Other DNA sequences from this sample encode an identical CDR3 as well. The rearrangement links TRBV30 to TRBJ1-5; maybe TRBD1 (5 bases). There are 14 residues in the CDR3. The germline gives CDR1 GTSNPN, CDR2 SVGIG (reference sequence). The CDR3 reads CAWSGGLGDQPQHF. CDR3 sequence (DNA): TGTGCCTGGAGTGGGGGTTTAGGGGATCAACCCCAGCATTTT.

V usage is TRBV5-1 and J usage is TRBJ2-3; D might be TRBD2 (5 bases). The germline V gene has CDR1 SGHRS and CDR2 YFSETQ. V dropped 0 bases and J dropped 4 bases, with 6 bases sitting between them. This CDR3 spans 13 amino acids. CDR3 loop: CASSLERADTQYF. In DNA form, the CDR3 reads TGCGCCAGCAGCTTGGAGAGGGCAGATACGCAGTATTTT.

Remarks on this clone: This specimen includes other DNA sequences encoding the same CDR3. The chain combines TRBV9 with TRBJ2-1, with a possible D match to TRBD2 (6 bases). V was shortened by 0 bases and J by 3 bases, with 10 bases between the two germline ends. There are 15 residues in the CDR3. Per germline, CDR1 SGDLS and CDR2 YYNGEE. The DNA of the CDR3 is TGTGCCAGCAGCGTAGTAGCGGATAACTACAATGAGCAGTTCTTC. This gives the protein CASSVVADNYNEQFF.

V is TRBV28 and J is TRBJ2-1; D unclear. This CDR3 is built from 13 residues. Germline lookup yields CDR1 MDHEN and CDR2 SYDVKM. V was shortened by 7 bases and J by 9 bases, with 16 bases between the two germline ends. CDR3 nucleotide sequence: TGTGCCAGCACCATGGGGATTTTAGGTGAGCAGTTCTTC. Encoded protein: CASTMGILGEQFF.

The V and J genes are TRBV7-2 and TRBJ1-4; D perhaps matches TRBD1 (6 bases). The germline gives CDR1 SGHTA, CDR2 FQGNSA. The CDR3 is made up of 15 amino acids. Between the trimmed V and J ends, which lost 0 bases and 8 bases, there was a span of 13 bases. The CDR3 region is CASSLALGQREKLFF. As DNA, the CDR3 is TGTGCCAGCAGCTTAGCGCTGGGACAAAGGGAAAAACTGTTTTTT.

This chain links TRBV5-1 with TRBJ2-3; 8 bases are shared with TRBD1. V shed 4 bases, J shed 4 bases, and the junction held 8 bases outside the gene matches. The V gene's germline CDR1 is SGHRS and CDR2 YFSETQ. CDR3 length equals 15 residues. The CDR3 is CASSMADRESDTQYF. CDR3 nucleotide sequence: TGCGCCAGCAGCATGGCGGACAGGGAGTCAGATACGCAGTATTTT.

This chain joins TRBV6-1 and TRBJ2-7, with D possibly being TRBD2 (6 bases). The CDR3 is made up of 14 amino acids. Germline-derived CDR1 and CDR2 are MNHNS and SASEGT. The V end was cut by 7 bases, the J end by 7 bases, with 20 bases between. CDR3 nucleotides: TGTGCCAGCATGTTGTCAGGCGGGATCGGGGAGCAGTACTTC. It specifies CASMLSGGIGEQYF.

This sequence joins TRBV6-5 and TRBJ1-5; D call uncertain. V gave up 5 bases and J gave up 4 bases, with 12 bases separating them. The germline gives CDR1 MNHEY, CDR2 SVGAGI. The CDR3 consists of 14 residues. CDR3 sequence reads: CASSNPHGNQPQHF. For the CDR3, the DNA is TGTGCCAGCAGTAACCCCCATGGTAATCAGCCCCAGCATTTT.

The chain couples TRBV18 to TRBJ1-1; TRBD1 matches at 9 bases. The CDR3 loop spans 15 amino acids. Germline V gene lookup returns CDR1 KGHSH and CDR2 LQKENI. V shed 6 bases and J 4 bases; nucleotides not matched to a gene: 9. CDR3 nucleotide sequence: TGTGCCAGCTCCCAACTGGGACAGGGCGGCACTGAAGCTTTCTTT. Protein product: CASSQLGQGGTEAFF.

The CDR3 DNA reads as TGCGCCAGTACCCTGGACGGTAACTATGGCTACACCTTC. Translated, it gives CASTLDGNYGYTF. V and J are TRBV10-1 and TRBJ1-2; no definite D call. V was trimmed by 9 bases and J by 1 base, leaving 12 bases between them. CDR1 and CDR2 (germline): WNHNN, SYGVQD (reference sequence). The CDR3 is 13 amino acids.

The rearrangement links TRBV5-6 to TRBJ1-1; D may be TRBD1 (5 bases). The CDR3 is made up of 13 amino acids. Germline CDR1 SGHDT, CDR2 YYEEEE. V lost 4 bases and J lost 9, with 16 bases in between. The CDR3 loop is CASSGAQWGKAFF. In DNA, the CDR3 is TGTGCCAGCAGCGGGGCCCAATGGGGGAAAGCTTTCTTT.

The sample holds a few counts of this clone. The J gene is TRBJ1-4, the V gene TRBV19; TRBD1 might be the D (5 bases). Trimming removed 6 bases from V and 10 bases from J, with 18 bases in between. CDR3 length: 14 amino acids. Germline V gives CDR1 LNHDA, CDR2 SQIVND (reference sequence). For the CDR3, the DNA is TGTGCCAGTAGCCCTCTGGGGCCCGAACCAAAACTGTTTTTT. Encoded protein: CASSPLGPEPKLFF.

A note on this clone: No conserved phenylalanine or tryptophan ends this CDR3, so it is likely a read error. This chain joins TRBV19 and TRBJ1-1; no reliable D call. Germline CDR1 and CDR2: LNHDA and SQIVND (reference sequence). Trimming stripped 6 bases from V and 4 bases from J, with 12 bases between. The CDR3 is made up of 13 amino acids. In DNA form, the CDR3 reads TGTGCCAGTAGCCTTAGGTTAGTCACTGAAGCTTTCCTT. Amino acid sequence: CASSLRLVTEAFL.

V usage is TRBV13 and J usage is TRBJ1-1; TRBD1 matches 10 bases. The germline gives CDR1 PRHDT, CDR2 FYEKMQ (reference sequence). J gave up 5 bases and V 4 bases, and 7 bases lay outside the gene matches. The CDR3 extends over 15 amino acids. CDR3 region: CASSSSRTGGTEAFF. The CDR3 nucleotides are TGTGCCAGCAGCTCCTCAAGGACAGGGGGGACTGAAGCTTTCTTT. The whole variable domain, remainder taken from reference TRBV13 and TRBJ1-1, is AAGVIQSPRHLIKEKRETATLKCYPIPRHDTVYWYQQGPGQDPQFLISFYEKMQSDKGSIPDRFSAQQFSDYHSELNMSSLELGDSALYFCASSSSRTGGTEAFFGQGTRLTVV.

The chain uses TRBV4-1 and TRBJ2-1, with D possibly TRBD1 on 6 matching bases. Germline V gene lookup returns CDR1 MGHRA and CDR2 YSYEKL. Trimming took 0 bases from V and 9 from J, leaving 12 bases between them. The CDR3 is made up of 14 amino acids. CDR3 in DNA: TGCGCCAGCAGCCAAGAGACAGGTATGAGTGAGCAGTTCTTC. Translation gives CASSQETGMSEQFF.

The chain recombines TRBV9 with TRBJ2-2; 14 bases are shared with TRBD2. V dropped 0 bases and J dropped 3; count of bases not matched to a gene: 1. The germline gives CDR1 SGDLS, CDR2 YYNGEE. The CDR3 runs to 17 residues. The CDR3 region is CASSVGLAGGYTGELFF. CDR3 DNA: TGTGCCAGCAGCGTAGGACTAGCGGGAGGGTACACCGGGGAGCTGTTTTTT.

The rearrangement uses TRBV7-3 and TRBJ2-2; D perhaps matches TRBD2 (6 bases). This CDR3 has 13 amino acids. Per germline, CDR1 SGHTA and CDR2 FQGTGA. Trimming removed 5 bases from V and 9 bases from J, with 13 bases in between. The DNA of the CDR3 is TGTGCCAGCAGCACCCAGGAGGGCAGGGAGCTGTTTTTT. It codes for CASSTQEGRELFF.

The genes are TRBV27 and TRBJ2-7; D possibly corresponds to TRBD1 (5 bases). Germline CDR1 MNHEY, CDR2 SMNVEV (reference sequence). Trimming stripped 0 bases from V and 0 bases from J, with 9 bases between. CDR3 length: 15 amino acids. CDR3 sequence reads: CASSLSGANSYEQYF. The DNA for the CDR3 is TGTGCCAGCAGTTTATCAGGGGCGAACTCCTACGAGCAGTACTTC.

V gene TRBV18 combines with J gene TRBJ2-6; perhaps TRBD1 as D (6 bases). Trimming left V 2 bases short and J 4 bases short, with 18 bases between. The CDR3 extends over 18 amino acids. Germline loops: CDR1 KGHSH, CDR2 LQKENI. The CDR3 DNA reads TGTGCCAGCTCACCAGTTTGGACAGAACATCCCGGGGCCAACGTCCTGACTTTC. It codes for CASSPVWTEHPGANVLTF.

J is TRBJ2-3 and V is TRBV6-5; 8 positions agree with TRBD1. This CDR3 is built from 16 residues. The germline V gene encodes CDR1 MNHEY and CDR2 SVGAGI. The ends lost 4 bases at V and 4 bases at J; junction bases unmatched: 10. CDR3 in amino acids: CASSSPWTGHSDTQYF. The CDR3 nucleotides read TGTGCCAGCAGTTCACCGTGGACAGGGCACTCAGATACGCAGTATTTT.

V is TRBV7-8 and J is TRBJ2-5; D remains unclear. The J call may be in error: the DNA end matches TRBJ2-7 better. This CDR3 comprises 12 residues. From germline, CDR1 is SGHVS and CDR2 FQNEAQ. CDR3 protein: CASSPISYEQYF. The DNA of the CDR3 is TGTGCCAGCAGCCCCATCTCCTACGAGCAGTACTTC.

This clone was observed a few times. The chain employs TRBV4-2 and TRBJ1-1, with a tentative D call TRBD1 (6 bases). The CDR3 sequence is 15 residues long. Trimming removed 3 bases from V and 4 bases from J, with 15 bases in between. The germline V gene has CDR1 LGHNA and CDR2 YNFKEQ. The CDR3 DNA reads as TGTGCCAGCAGCCAGACGCAGGACAGAATCACTGAAGCTTTCTTT. Amino acids: CASSQTQDRITEAFF.